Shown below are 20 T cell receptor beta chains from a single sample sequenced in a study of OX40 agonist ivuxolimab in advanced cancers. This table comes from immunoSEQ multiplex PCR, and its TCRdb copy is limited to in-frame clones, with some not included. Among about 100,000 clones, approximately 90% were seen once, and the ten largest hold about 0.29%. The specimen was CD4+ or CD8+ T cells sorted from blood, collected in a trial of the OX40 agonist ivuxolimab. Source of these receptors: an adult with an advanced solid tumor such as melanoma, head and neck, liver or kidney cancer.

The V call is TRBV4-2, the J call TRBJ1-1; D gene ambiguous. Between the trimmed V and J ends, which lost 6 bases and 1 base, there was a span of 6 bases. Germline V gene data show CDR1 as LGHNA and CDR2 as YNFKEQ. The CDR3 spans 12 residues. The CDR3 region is CASSYRNTEAFF. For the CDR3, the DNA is TGTGCCAGCAGTTACAGGAACACTGAAGCTTTCTTT.

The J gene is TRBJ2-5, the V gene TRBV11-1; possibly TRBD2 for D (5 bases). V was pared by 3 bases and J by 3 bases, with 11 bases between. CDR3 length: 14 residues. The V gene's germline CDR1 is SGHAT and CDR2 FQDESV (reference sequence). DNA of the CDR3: TGTGCCAGCAGCTTGAGGACTGCCGAAGAGACCCAGTACTTC. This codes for CASSLRTAEETQYF.

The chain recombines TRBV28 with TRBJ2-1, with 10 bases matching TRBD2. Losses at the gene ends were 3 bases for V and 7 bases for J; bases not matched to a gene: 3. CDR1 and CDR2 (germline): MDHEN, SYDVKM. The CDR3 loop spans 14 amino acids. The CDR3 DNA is TGTGCCAGCAGTTTTTCTAGCGGGAGAAATGAGCAGTTCTTC. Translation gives CASSFSSGRNEQFF. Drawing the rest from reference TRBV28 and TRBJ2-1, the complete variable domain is DVKVTQSSRYLVKRTGEKVFLECVQDMDHENMFWYRQDPGLGLRLIYFSYDVKMKEKGDIPEGYSVSREKKERFSLILESASTNQTSMYLCASSFSSGRNEQFFGPGTRLTVL.

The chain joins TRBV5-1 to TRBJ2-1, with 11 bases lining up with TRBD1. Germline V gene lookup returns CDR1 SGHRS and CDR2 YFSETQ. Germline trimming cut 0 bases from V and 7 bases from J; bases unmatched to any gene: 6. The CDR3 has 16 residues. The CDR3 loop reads CASSLGGGQGANEQFF. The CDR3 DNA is TGCGCCAGCAGCTTGGGCGGCGGACAGGGGGCAAATGAGCAGTTCTTC.

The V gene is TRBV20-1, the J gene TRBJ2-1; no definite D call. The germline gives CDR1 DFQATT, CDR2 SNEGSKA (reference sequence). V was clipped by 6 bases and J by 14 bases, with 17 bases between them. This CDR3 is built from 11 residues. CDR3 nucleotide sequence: TGCAGTGCCCATGTCGGGTCGACAAAGTTCTTC. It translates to CSAHVGSTKFF.

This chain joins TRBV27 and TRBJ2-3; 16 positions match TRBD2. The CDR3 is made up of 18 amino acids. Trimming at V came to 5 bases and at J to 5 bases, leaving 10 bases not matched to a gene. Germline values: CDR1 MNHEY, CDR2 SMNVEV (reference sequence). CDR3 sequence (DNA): TGTGCCAGCAGTCTAACCCGGGGACTAGCGGGAGGGCGAGATACGCAGTATTTT. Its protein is CASSLTRGLAGGRDTQYF.

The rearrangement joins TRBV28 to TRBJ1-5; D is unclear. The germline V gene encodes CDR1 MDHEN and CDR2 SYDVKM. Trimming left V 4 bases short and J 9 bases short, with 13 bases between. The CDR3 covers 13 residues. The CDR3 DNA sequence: TGTGCCAGCAGTTCTCCTCCCAGATTGCCCCAGCATTTT. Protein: CASSSPPRLPQHF.

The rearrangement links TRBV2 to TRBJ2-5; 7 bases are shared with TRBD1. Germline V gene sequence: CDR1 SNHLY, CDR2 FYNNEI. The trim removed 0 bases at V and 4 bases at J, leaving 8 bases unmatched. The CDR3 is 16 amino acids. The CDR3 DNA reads TGTGCCAGCAGTGAAGCGCTTAGGGGGCAGGGAGAGACCCAGTACTTC. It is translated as CASSEALRGQGETQYF. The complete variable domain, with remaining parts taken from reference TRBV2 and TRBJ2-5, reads EPEVTQTPSHQVTQMGQEVILRCVPISNHLYFYWYRQILGQKVEFLVSFYNNEISEKSEIFDDQFSVERPDGSNFTLKIRSTKLEDSAMYFCASSEALRGQGETQYFGPGTRLLVL.

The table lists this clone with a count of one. The CDR3 DNA follows: TGTGCCAGCAGCTTGACGGGAGTGGGGGAGCAGTACTTC. Its protein product is CASSLTGVGEQYF. This chain joins TRBV5-8 and TRBJ2-7; tentative D call: TRBD2 (6 bases). V was clipped by 1 base and J by 7 bases, with 12 bases between them. Germline V lookup: CDR1 SGHTS, CDR2 YDEGEE. The CDR3 runs 13 residues.

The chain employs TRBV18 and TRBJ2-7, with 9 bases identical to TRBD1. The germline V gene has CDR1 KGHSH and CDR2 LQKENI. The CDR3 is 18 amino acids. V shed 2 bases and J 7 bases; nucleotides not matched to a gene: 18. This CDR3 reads CASSPFAQGARGLDEQYF. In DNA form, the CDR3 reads TGTGCCAGCTCACCATTCGCACAGGGGGCGCGGGGGCTTGATGAGCAGTACTTC.

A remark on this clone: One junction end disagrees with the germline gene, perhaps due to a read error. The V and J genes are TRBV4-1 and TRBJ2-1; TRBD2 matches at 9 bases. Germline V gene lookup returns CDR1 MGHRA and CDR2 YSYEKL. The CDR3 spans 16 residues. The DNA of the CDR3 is TGCGCCAGCAGCAAAGAGGGCGGGAGGGCCTGGAATGAGCAGTTCTTC. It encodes CASSKEGGRAWNEQFF.

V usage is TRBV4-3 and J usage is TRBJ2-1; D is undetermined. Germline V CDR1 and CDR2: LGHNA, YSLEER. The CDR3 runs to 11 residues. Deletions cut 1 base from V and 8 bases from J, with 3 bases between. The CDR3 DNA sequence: TGCGCCAGCAGCCAAGCTGATGAGCAGTTCTTC. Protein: CASSQADEQFF.

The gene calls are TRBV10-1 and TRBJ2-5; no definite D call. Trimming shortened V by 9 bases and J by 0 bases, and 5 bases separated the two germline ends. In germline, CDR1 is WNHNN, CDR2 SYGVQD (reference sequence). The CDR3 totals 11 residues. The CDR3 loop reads CAREYQETQYF. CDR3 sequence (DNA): TGCGCCAGAGAGTACCAAGAGACCCAGTACTTC.

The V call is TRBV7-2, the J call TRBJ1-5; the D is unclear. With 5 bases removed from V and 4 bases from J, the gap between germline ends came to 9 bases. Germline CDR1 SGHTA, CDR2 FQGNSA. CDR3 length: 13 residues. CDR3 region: CASSPRLNQPQHF. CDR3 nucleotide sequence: TGTGCCAGCAGCCCGCGACTGAATCAGCCCCAGCATTTT. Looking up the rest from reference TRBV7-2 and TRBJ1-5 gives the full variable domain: GAGVSQSPSNKVTEKGKDVELRCDPISGHTALYWYRQSLGQGLEFLIYFQGNSAPDKSGLPSDRFSAERTGGSVSTLTIQRTQQEDSAVYLCASSPRLNQPQHFGDGTRLSIL.

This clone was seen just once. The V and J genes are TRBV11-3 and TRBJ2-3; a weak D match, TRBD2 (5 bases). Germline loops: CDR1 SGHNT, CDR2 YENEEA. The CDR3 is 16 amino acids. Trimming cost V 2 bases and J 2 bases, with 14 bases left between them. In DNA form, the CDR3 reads TGTGCCAGCAGCTTACCCAACGGACTTAACACAGATACGCAGTATTTT. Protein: CASSLPNGLNTDTQYF.

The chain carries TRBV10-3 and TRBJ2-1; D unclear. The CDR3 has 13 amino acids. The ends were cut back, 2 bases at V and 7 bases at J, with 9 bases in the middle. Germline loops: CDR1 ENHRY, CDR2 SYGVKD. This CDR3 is CAISEPNVNEQFF. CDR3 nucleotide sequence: TGTGCCATCAGTGAGCCAAACGTTAATGAGCAGTTCTTC.

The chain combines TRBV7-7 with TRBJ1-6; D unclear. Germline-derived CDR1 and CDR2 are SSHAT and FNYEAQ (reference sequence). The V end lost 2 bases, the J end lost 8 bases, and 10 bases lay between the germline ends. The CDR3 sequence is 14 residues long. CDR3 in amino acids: CASSLSNAHSPLHF. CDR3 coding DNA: TGTGCCAGCAGCTTATCGAATGCCCATTCACCCCTCCACTTT.

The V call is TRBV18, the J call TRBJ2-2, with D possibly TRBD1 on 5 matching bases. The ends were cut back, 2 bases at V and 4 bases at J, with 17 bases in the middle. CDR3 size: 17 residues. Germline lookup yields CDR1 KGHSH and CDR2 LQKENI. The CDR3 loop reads CASSPVSDTRGTGELFF. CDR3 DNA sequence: TGTGCCAGCTCACCAGTTTCGGACACCCGTGGCACCGGGGAGCTGTTTTTT.

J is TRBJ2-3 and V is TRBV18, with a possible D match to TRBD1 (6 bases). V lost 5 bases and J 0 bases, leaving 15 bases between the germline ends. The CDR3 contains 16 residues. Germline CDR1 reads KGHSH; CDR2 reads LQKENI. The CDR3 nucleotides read TGTGCCAGCTCAATCCAGGGAAGGGGGAGCACAGATACGCAGTATTTT. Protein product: CASSIQGRGSTDTQYF.

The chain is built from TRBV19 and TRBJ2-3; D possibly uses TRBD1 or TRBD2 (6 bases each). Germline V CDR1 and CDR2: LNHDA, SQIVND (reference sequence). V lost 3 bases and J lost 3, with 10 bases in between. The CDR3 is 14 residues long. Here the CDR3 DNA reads TGTGCCAGTAGTATGGGGGGCGCGACAGATACGCAGTATTTT. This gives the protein CASSMGGATDTQYF.